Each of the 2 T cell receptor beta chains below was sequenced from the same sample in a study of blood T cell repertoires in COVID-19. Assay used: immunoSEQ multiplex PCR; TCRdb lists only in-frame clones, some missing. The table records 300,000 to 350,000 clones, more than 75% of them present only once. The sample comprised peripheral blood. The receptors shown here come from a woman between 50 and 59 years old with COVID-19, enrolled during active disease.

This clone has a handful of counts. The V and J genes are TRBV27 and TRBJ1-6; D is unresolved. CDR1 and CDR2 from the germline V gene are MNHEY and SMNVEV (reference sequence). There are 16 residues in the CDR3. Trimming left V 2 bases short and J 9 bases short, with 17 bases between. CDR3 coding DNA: TGTGCCAGCAGTTTACGCGGCAATAGGTGGAGTTCACCCCTCCACTTT. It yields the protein CASSLRGNRWSSPLHF.

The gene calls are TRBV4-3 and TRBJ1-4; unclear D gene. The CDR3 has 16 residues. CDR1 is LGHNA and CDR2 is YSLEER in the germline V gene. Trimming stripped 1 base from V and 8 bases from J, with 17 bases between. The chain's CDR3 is CASSQGANRRPEKLFF. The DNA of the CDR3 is TGCGCCAGCAGCCAAGGAGCTAACAGACGTCCGGAAAAACTGTTTTTT.